Listed here are 4 T cell receptor beta chains from one sample, sequenced in a study of blood T cell repertoires in COVID-19. The assay was immunoSEQ multiplex PCR, and TCRdb's table has in-frame clones only and misses some. The sample lists about 200,000 clones, about 88% occurring once. Source material: peripheral blood. The receptors originated from a man between 35 and 55 years old with active or convalescent COVID-19.

The rearrangement links TRBV27 to TRBJ1-2; TRBD1 matches 7 bases. The CDR3 runs to 13 residues. Trimming removed 8 bases from V and 2 bases from J; junction bases left unmatched: 5. From germline, CDR1 is MNHEY and CDR2 SMNVEV (reference sequence). The chain's CDR3 is CASGTARNYGYTF. In DNA form, the CDR3 reads TGTGCCAGCGGGACAGCAAGGAACTATGGCTACACCTTC.

The gene calls are TRBV9 and TRBJ2-7; no reliable D call. The CDR3 totals 16 residues. Per the germline V gene, CDR1 is SGDLS and CDR2 is YYNGEE. V was cut by 0 bases and J by 5 bases, with 18 bases left in between. CDR3 loop: CASSVGSGIGENEQYF. The CDR3 DNA sequence: TGTGCCAGCAGCGTAGGTTCAGGAATCGGTGAGAACGAGCAGTACTTC.

The rearrangement uses TRBV7-3 and TRBJ2-2; perhaps TRBD1 as D (5 bases). Germline V gives CDR1 SGHTA, CDR2 FQGTGA. The CDR3 consists of 17 residues. Deletions cut 5 bases from V and 4 bases from J, with 20 bases between. The CDR3 nucleotides read TGTGCCAGCAGCCCCTATACCGGCCAGGGCGCCACCGGGGAGCTGTTTTTT. As protein: CASSPYTGQGATGELFF.

The chain couples TRBV24-1 to TRBJ2-3, with 12 nucleotides matching TRBD1. CDR1 and CDR2 (germline): KGHDR, SFDVKD. CDR3 length: 14 amino acids. V was pared by 11 bases and J by 4 bases, with 6 bases of the junction left unmatched. DNA for the CDR3: TGTGCCATCTCGGGACAGGGGGCGGCAGATACGCAGTATTTT. This translates into CAISGQGAADTQYF.